This T cell receptor beta chain was retrieved from a study of T cells after yellow fever vaccination. Study at large: The SMART-Seq v4 Ultra Low Input method served to prepare the low-cell-number fractions. General observations from the study: Some clonotypes, a small share, were shared between CD4 and CD8 compartments. On re-exposure, the response was weaker but peaked faster, at day 5 versus 15. Clones from primary vaccination mostly reappeared after the booster (roughly 95% CD4, around 90% CD8).

This clonotype was observed a few times. The CDR3 covers 14 residues. The V segment lost 2 bases and the J segment 10 bases; nucleotides outside the gene matches: 4. Per germline, CDR1 LGHNA and CDR2 YNFKEQ. Via MiXCR, TCRdb re-called the 5' RACE reads, giving one row per CDR3 protein. The sample consists of more than 65,000 distinct CDR3 sequences, about an eighth of them appearing once. Material: CD8+ T cells not binding an NS4B(214-222) dextramer, sorted from PBMCs, obtained roughly 20 days after the first yellow fever vaccination. V is TRBV4-2 and J is TRBJ1-6; 8 bases align to TRBD1. The TCR sequence derives from a young man who received the YFV17D yellow fever vaccine. The CDR3 here is CASSQSTGESPLHF. The CDR3 bases are TGTGCCAGCAGCCAATCGACAGGGGAATCACCCCTCCACTTT.